This is a list of T cell receptor beta chains from one sample in a study of T cells in Graves' hyperthyroidism and ophthalmopathy. TCRdb ran MiXCR on the multiplex PCR reads and lists one entry per CDR3 protein. The table includes around 290,000 distinct CDR3 sequences, over 15% detected once. The sample taken for sequencing was blood. The source of these receptors is a woman in her fifties or sixties with Graves' ophthalmopathy. Both conserved end residues are part of each CDR3. Fields, in order: CDR3 DNA, CDR3 protein, V gene, CDR3 length, J gene, clone size, D gene. The D gene is left open where the match is weak. A clone size is listed for some rows: how often the clone was seen (once, few, many), or a class if it is expanded.

TGCAGTGCTAGAGGCACCGGCAGGGCATCTTTCTTT,CSARGTGRASFF,TRBV20-1,12,TRBJ1-1,many,-
TGCAGTGCTAAGGGGTTAGGGGAGACCCAGTACTTC,CSAKGLGETQYF,TRBV20-1,12,TRBJ2-5,few,-
TGTGCCAGCCAGGTCGGGAGCACAGATACGCAGTATTTT,CASQVGSTDTQYF,TRBV13,13,TRBJ2-3,few,-
TGTGCCACGAAAAGGAGACTCCAAGAGACCCAGTACTTC,CATKRRLQETQYF,TRBV10-3,13,TRBJ2-5,-,-
TGTGCCAGCTCTCCTGACAGGCACGGGACCCAGTACTTC,CASSPDRHGTQYF,TRBV18,13,TRBJ2-5,many,-
TGTGCCAGCAGTTCGGGACTTGGGGCCAACGTCCTGACTTTC,CASSSGLGANVLTF,TRBV12-3/TRBV12-4,14,TRBJ2-6,-,-
TGTGCCAGCAGAGTAGATACGCAGTATTTT,CASRVDTQYF,TRBV2,10,TRBJ2-3,many,-
TGTGCCAGCAGTTCGCGTGCAGGGGGCTTGTATTCACCCCTCCACTTT,CASSSRAGGLYSPLHF,TRBV5-5,16,TRBJ1-6,-,TRBD1
TGCAGTGCGCAGGGGGAACTCGGCTACGAGCAGTACTTC,CSAQGELGYEQYF,TRBV20-1,13,TRBJ2-7,once,TRBD1
TGCAGTGCTTTTCCGACAGGGGCGCATCAACCAACTAATGAAAAACTGTTTTTT,CSAFPTGAHQPTNEKLFF,TRBV20-1,18,TRBJ1-4,many,TRBD1
TGTGCCAGCAGCTTGACAGGGGGCGCGCAGCCCCAGCATTTT,CASSLTGGAQPQHF,TRBV12-3/TRBV12-4,14,TRBJ1-5,-,TRBD1
TGTGCCAGCAGACGCGGGCAGGCGGGACCCTATGGCTACACCTTC,CASRRGQAGPYGYTF,TRBV7-9,15,TRBJ1-2,-,-
TGTGCCAGCAGTTATGAAGAGGACGGTTGGTCAGATACGCAGTATTTT,CASSYEEDGWSDTQYF,TRBV6-5,16,TRBJ2-3,-,-
TGCAGTGCTAGAGATTCGGGGAAAGGGCAGCCCCAGCATTTT,CSARDSGKGQPQHF,TRBV20-1,14,TRBJ1-5,few,-
TGTGCCAGCAGCTCCCGTCCGGGTGATGAGCAGTTCTTC,CASSSRPGDEQFF,TRBV7-3,13,TRBJ2-1,many,-
TGTGCCAGCAGCTCGGGGACAGCCTACTCTGGAAACACCATATATTTT,CASSSGTAYSGNTIYF,TRBV7-9,16,TRBJ1-3,-,TRBD1
TGCGCCAGCAGCCCAACTAGCGGGGGGACCTACGAGCAGTACTTC,CASSPTSGGTYEQYF,TRBV5-1,15,TRBJ2-7,-,TRBD2
TGTGCCAGCTCACCTGACAGGGGGCGAGGTAATTCACCCCTCCACTTT,CASSPDRGRGNSPLHF,TRBV18,16,TRBJ1-6,few,TRBD1
TGTGCCAGCAGCGCGGGGACCGGGACAGGGGCCAGAACAGATACGCAGTATTTT,CASSAGTGTGARTDTQYF,TRBV7-2,18,TRBJ2-3,-,TRBD1
TGTGCCAGCAGCTTAGAAGGACTAGCGGGGGGAAGGGGGCAGACCCAGTACTTC,CASSLEGLAGGRGQTQYF,TRBV7-8,18,TRBJ2-5,many,TRBD2
TGTGCCACCAGTGATACGTCGACAACCAGGACGCAGTATTTT,CATSDTSTTRTQYF,TRBV24-1,14,TRBJ2-3,many,-
TGTGCCAGCAGCTCCGCCTGGCAGGGGGGAAGCTACACCTTC,CASSSAWQGGSYTF,TRBV7-2,14,TRBJ1-2,many,TRBD1
TGCAGTGCTAGAGCGGACGGTACTGGAAACACCATATATTTT,CSARADGTGNTIYF,TRBV20-1,14,TRBJ1-3,many,-
TGTGCCAGTGCTGCATCCAAGAACACTGAAGCTTTCTTT,CASAASKNTEAFF,TRBV18,13,TRBJ1-1,many,-
TGTGCCAGCAGCACGGGGGGGCCTTGGCAAGAGACCCAGTACTTC,CASSTGGPWQETQYF,TRBV7-2,15,TRBJ2-5,many,TRBD2
TGCGCCAGCAGCCAAAGGGGGGGCCAAGAGACCCAGTACTTC,CASSQRGGQETQYF,TRBV4-1,14,TRBJ2-5,few,-
TGTGCCAGCAGTTTTCCCGGGTATAGCAATCAGCCCCAGCATTTT,CASSFPGYSNQPQHF,TRBV28,15,TRBJ1-5,-,-
TGTGCCAGCAACGTAGCGGGTACAGATACGCAGTATTTT,CASNVAGTDTQYF,TRBV6-1,13,TRBJ2-3,-,TRBD2
TGTGCCAGCGCTACCGGACGACAGTTCGTCACTGAAGCTTTCTTT,CASATGRQFVTEAFF,TRBV6-2/TRBV6-3,15,TRBJ1-1,few,-
TGTGCCAGCAGCCCCTCGATTAATTGGGACAAAAACATTCAGTACTTC,CASSPSINWDKNIQYF,TRBV6-1,16,TRBJ2-4,many,-
TGTGCCAGCAGTTACTCAGTAGGCATGAACACTGAAGCTTTCTTT,CASSYSVGMNTEAFF,TRBV6-6,15,TRBJ1-1,many,-
TGTGCCAGCAGCTCAGGACAGGGGACGCCTAGGGCCCAGTACTTC,CASSSGQGTPRAQYF,TRBV5-4,15,TRBJ2-5,many,TRBD1
TGTGCCAGCGGACGCCGGGACAGGGCTCGCTACGAGCAGTACTTC,CASGRRDRARYEQYF,TRBV12-3/TRBV12-4,15,TRBJ2-7,many,TRBD1
TGTGCCAGTTGCAAAACCAGGGGACTATATGAAAAACTGTTTTTT,CASCKTRGLYEKLFF,TRBV12-3/TRBV12-4,15,TRBJ1-4,few,-
TGTGCCAGCCTTGACGAGAGCTCCTATAATTCACCCCTCCACTTT,CASLDESSYNSPLHF,TRBV28,15,TRBJ1-6,-,-
TGTGCCAGCAGCCGCCAGCCTAGCCGGGGCGGAAACATTCAGTACTTC,CASSRQPSRGGNIQYF,TRBV7-2,16,TRBJ2-4,-,-
TGTGCCAGCAGCACCTGGACTAGCGGAACATCGTCCTCTGGGGCCAACGTCCTGACTTTC,CASSTWTSGTSSSGANVLTF,TRBV7-9,20,TRBJ2-6,-,TRBD2
TGCAGTGCTAGAGATCGGAGGCAGGGGACCTACGAGCAGTACTTC,CSARDRRQGTYEQYF,TRBV20-1,15,TRBJ2-7,few,-
TGTGCCAGCAGGGCGGGGGGCACTGAGAACAATGAGCAGTTCTTC,CASRAGGTENNEQFF,TRBV27,15,TRBJ2-1,many,TRBD2
TGTGCCATCAGTGAGTCTGGGACAGAAGAGACCCAGTACTTC,CAISESGTEETQYF,TRBV10-3,14,TRBJ2-5,few,TRBD1
TGCGCCAGCAGCCAAGTCGCAGGGGGCGCCGGGGAGCTGTTTTTT,CASSQVAGGAGELFF,TRBV4-3,15,TRBJ2-2,-,TRBD1
TGCAGCGTTGGGAACAGGGAGAACACTGAAGCTTTCTTT,CSVGNRENTEAFF,TRBV29-1,13,TRBJ1-1,-,-